The present entry profiles one TCR beta chain with its context. A case of COVID-19 had been met by exposed participants within 2 weeks before study entry. The CDR3 has 15 residues. CDR1 LGHDT and CDR2 YNNKEL come from the germline V gene (reference sequence). V was cut by 2 bases and J by 4 bases, with 14 bases left in between. These data come from a study of blood T cell repertoires in COVID-19. Study in general: Samples came from the United States, Italy and Spain, spanning acute and convalescent COVID-19. T cells, B-cell-depleted T cells, or PBMCs provided the cDNA or gDNA that served as material.

In the original processing: From reference gene primer amplification, estimates of nucleated cell counts were derived. The table came from immunoSEQ multiplex PCR; TCRdb's copy has only in-frame clones and leaves some out. V and J calls and clone size are copied from that table; D and trimming were computed from the DNA. The table shows 250,000 to 300,000 clones, with just under 90% occurring only once. J is TRBJ1-2 and V is TRBV3-1 (or the pseudogene TRBV3-2); D remains ambiguous. This TCR derives from a woman between 50 and 59 years old who had been exposed to COVID-19. Sequences were obtained from PBMCs or T cells enriched from blood (not recorded which). This CDR3 is CASSQQTGLSYGYTF. The CDR3 DNA reads as TGTGCCAGCAGCCAACAAACGGGTCTTAGCTATGGCTACACCTTC.